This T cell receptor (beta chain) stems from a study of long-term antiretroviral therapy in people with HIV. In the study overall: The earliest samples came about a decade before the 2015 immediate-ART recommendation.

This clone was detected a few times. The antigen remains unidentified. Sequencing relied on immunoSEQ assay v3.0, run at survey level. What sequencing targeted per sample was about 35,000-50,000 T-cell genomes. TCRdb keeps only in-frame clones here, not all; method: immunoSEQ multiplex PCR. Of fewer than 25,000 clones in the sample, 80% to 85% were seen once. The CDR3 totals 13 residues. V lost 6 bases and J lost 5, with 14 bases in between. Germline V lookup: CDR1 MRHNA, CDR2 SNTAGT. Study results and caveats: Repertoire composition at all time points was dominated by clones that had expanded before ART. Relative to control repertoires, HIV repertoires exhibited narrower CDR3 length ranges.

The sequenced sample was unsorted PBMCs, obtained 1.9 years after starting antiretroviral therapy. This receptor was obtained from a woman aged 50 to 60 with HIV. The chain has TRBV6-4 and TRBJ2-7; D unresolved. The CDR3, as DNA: TGTGCCAGCAGACGACTGCGTTTCCACGAGCAGTACTTC. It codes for CASRRLRFHEQYF.